The T cell receptor (beta chain) under discussion was sequenced for a study of blood T cell repertoires in COVID-19. Study background: Researchers got acute and convalescent COVID-19 samples from the United States, Italy and Spain. PBMCs, B-cell-depleted T cells, or T cells were the source of the cDNA or gDNA that made up the material.

Original processing methods: Quantification of nucleated cells was approximated via reference gene primer amplification. Sequenced by immunoSEQ multiplex PCR; TCRdb stores in-frame clones only, minus some. V, J and clone size are those of that table, while D and trimming were read from the DNA. Of about 300,000 clones listed, around 89% are singletons. CDR3 size: 14 residues. The germline V gene encodes CDR1 MGHDK and CDR2 SYGVNS. Trimming took 8 bases from V and 0 from J, leaving 13 bases between them. The chain employs TRBV25-1 and TRBJ1-1; no clear D gene. The TCR sequence derives from a woman aged 25-40 years who had recovered from COVID-19. The sequencing sample was made of peripheral blood. CDR3 amino acids: CASLSNLLNTEAFF. CDR3 DNA sequence: TGTGCCAGCCTAAGCAATCTATTGAACACTGAAGCTTTCTTT.